The T cell receptor beta chain described here comes from a study of identifying expanded T cells in peripheral blood. Broader study findings: Differentially abundant clones: about 1.3 between replicates, around 17 at about two weeks, less than 25 at four. Variance in clone template counts between roughly two-week samples significantly increased with total template count across all healthy donors.

Healthy donors had no documented immune events, such as infections, while sampled. Trimming removed 0 bases from V and 0 bases from J, with 8 bases in between. The CDR3 is made up of 15 amino acids. The germline CDR1 and CDR2 sequences are LNHNV and YYDKDF (reference sequence). Some clones are missing from TCRdb's copy, which holds only in-frame ones; the method was immunoSEQ multiplex PCR. The sample carries about 82,000 clones, roughly 89% recorded once. Concerning this clone: Its antigen is undetermined.

The TCR sequence derives from a person between 18 and 69 years old in good health. The chain combines TRBV15 with TRBJ1-2; possible D gene TRBD1, 5 bases. The sequenced sample was blood. Written as DNA, the CDR3 is TGTGCCACCAGCAGAGACGGGGCTGCTAACTATGGCTACACCTTC. Protein sequence: CATSRDGAANYGYTF. The variable domain in full, with the rest retrieved from reference TRBV15 and TRBJ1-2, is DAMVIQNPRYQVTQFGKPVTLSCSQTLNHNVMYWYQQKSSQAPKLLFHYYDKDFNNEADTPDNFQSRRPNTSFCFLDIRSPGLGDTAMYLCATSRDGAANYGYTFGSGTRLTVV.